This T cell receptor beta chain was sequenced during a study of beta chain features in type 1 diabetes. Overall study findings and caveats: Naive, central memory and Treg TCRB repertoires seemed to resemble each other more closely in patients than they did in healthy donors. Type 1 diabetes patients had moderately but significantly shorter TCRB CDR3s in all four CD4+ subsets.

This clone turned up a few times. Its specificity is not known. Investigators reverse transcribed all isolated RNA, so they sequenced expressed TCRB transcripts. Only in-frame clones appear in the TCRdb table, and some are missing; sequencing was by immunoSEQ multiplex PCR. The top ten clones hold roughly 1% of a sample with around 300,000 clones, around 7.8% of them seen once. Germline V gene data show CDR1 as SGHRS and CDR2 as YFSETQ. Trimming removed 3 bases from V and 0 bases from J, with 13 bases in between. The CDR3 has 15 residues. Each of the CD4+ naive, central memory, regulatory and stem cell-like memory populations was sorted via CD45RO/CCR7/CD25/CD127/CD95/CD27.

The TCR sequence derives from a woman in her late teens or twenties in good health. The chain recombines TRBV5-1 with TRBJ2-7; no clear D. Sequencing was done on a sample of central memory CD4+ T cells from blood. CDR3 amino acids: CASSYPGGISYEQYV. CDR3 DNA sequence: TGCGCCAGCAGCTACCCGGGCGGTATCTCCTACGAGCAGTACGTC.